This is a list of T cell receptor beta chains from one sample in a study of OX40 agonist ivuxolimab in advanced cancers. Produced via immunoSEQ multiplex PCR; TCRdb's table is partial and in-frame only. The repertoire has approximately 81,000 clones, roughly 91% of them found once; the top ten carry approximately 15%. The sequencing here drew on CD4+ or CD8+ T cells sorted from blood, taken in a trial of the OX40 agonist ivuxolimab. The origin of the receptors is an adult with an advanced solid tumor such as melanoma, head and neck, liver or kidney cancer. Both conserved end residues are part of each CDR3. The order of the fields is J gene, V gene, clone size, D gene, CDR3 protein, CDR3 DNA. A D gene is named only where the DNA matches it firmly. Only part of the rows carry a size: once, few, many, or a class if the clone is expanded.

J gene: TRBJ2-2
V gene: TRBV4-1
clone size: -
D gene: -
CDR3 protein: CASSQDLGTNTGELFF
CDR3 DNA: TGCGCCAGCAGCCAAGATCTTGGCACCAACACCGGGGAGCTGTTTTTT

J gene: TRBJ2-7
V gene: TRBV7-6
clone size: -
D gene: -
CDR3 protein: CASSLENVRSGSYEQYF
CDR3 DNA: TGTGCCAGCAGCTTAGAAAACGTCCGATCAGGTTCCTACGAGCAGTACTTC

J gene: TRBJ2-7
V gene: TRBV6-6
clone size: -
D gene: TRBD1
CDR3 protein: CASSYIGTGGDEQYF
CDR3 DNA: TGTGCCAGCAGTTACATTGGGACAGGGGGGGACGAGCAGTACTTC

J gene: TRBJ2-3
V gene: TRBV28
clone size: -
D gene: TRBD2
CDR3 protein: CASSLTSGRGTSTDTQYF
CDR3 DNA: TGTGCCAGCAGTCTCACTAGCGGGAGAGGGACTAGCACAGATACGCAGTATTTT

J gene: TRBJ1-1
V gene: TRBV13
clone size: -
D gene: TRBD1
CDR3 protein: CASSPGTGGPLNTEAFF
CDR3 DNA: TGTGCCAGCAGTCCCGGGACAGGGGGCCCCCTTAACACTGAAGCTTTCTTT

J gene: TRBJ1-5
V gene: TRBV19
clone size: -
D gene: -
CDR3 protein: CASSIDQRNQPQHF
CDR3 DNA: TGTGCCAGTAGTATAGATCAAAGGAATCAGCCCCAGCATTTT

J gene: TRBJ2-7
V gene: TRBV27
clone size: -
D gene: -
CDR3 protein: CASSSDPYEQYF
CDR3 DNA: TGTGCCAGCAGTTCTGACCCGTACGAGCAGTACTTC

J gene: TRBJ2-3
V gene: TRBV9
clone size: -
D gene: TRBD1
CDR3 protein: CASSATGEKTDTQYF
CDR3 DNA: TGTGCCAGCAGCGCAACAGGGGAAAAGACAGATACGCAGTATTTT

J gene: TRBJ1-3
V gene: TRBV5-8
clone size: -
D gene: TRBD1
CDR3 protein: CASSLEGGADTIYF
CDR3 DNA: TGTGCCAGCAGCTTGGAAGGGGGCGCGGACACCATATATTTT

J gene: TRBJ2-7
V gene: TRBV27
clone size: once
D gene: TRBD1
CDR3 protein: CASSSPGQGGEQYF
CDR3 DNA: TGTGCCAGCAGCTCCCCGGGACAGGGAGGCGAGCAGTACTTC

J gene: TRBJ1-1
V gene: TRBV4-3
clone size: -
D gene: TRBD1
CDR3 protein: CASSHPQTGGGTEAFF
CDR3 DNA: TGCGCCAGCAGCCACCCGCAGACAGGGGGGGGCACTGAAGCTTTCTTT